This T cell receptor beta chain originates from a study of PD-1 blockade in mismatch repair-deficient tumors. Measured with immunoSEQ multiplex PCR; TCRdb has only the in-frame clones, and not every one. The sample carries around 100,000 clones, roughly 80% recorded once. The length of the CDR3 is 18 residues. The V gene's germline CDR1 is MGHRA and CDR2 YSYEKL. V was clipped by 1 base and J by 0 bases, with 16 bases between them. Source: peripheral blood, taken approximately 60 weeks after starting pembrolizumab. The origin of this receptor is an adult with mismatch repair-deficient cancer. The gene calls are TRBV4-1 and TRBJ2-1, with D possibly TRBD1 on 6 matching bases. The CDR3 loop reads CASSQAQPGQLSYNEQFF. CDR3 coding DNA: TGCGCCAGCAGCCAAGCGCAGCCAGGACAGCTCTCCTACAATGAGCAGTTCTTC.